This is a list of T cell receptor beta chains from one sample in a study of graft-versus-host responses after intestinal transplantation. Using immunoSEQ multiplex PCR, the repertoire was profiled, and TCRdb retains in-frame clones only, with some absent. The sample includes some 90,000 clones, about 93% of them seen just once. Which antigens these TCRs recognize remains unknown. Sequenced here: unstimulated CD8+ T cells sorted from spleen or lymph node cells, sampled before intestinal transplant. The source is a human donor who received an intestinal transplant. Both conserved end residues are part of each CDR3. A D gene is named only where the DNA matches it firmly. Clone sizes are given selectively: once, few, many, or a class where the clone is expanded.

>NA|TRBD1|TRBJ2-7|TRBV27
CASSPRTGPPYEQYF
TGTGCCAGCAGTCCCCGGACAGGACCACCCTACGAGCAGTACTTC
>NA|NA|TRBJ2-2|TRBV27
CASSRGTGELFF
TGTGCCAGTTCTCGGGGCACCGGGGAGCTGTTTTTT
>once|NA|TRBJ1-4|TRBV2
CASSVERTDATNEKLFF
TGTGCCAGCAGTGTGGAAAGGACAGATGCAACTAATGAAAAACTGTTTTTT
>NA|NA|TRBJ2-4|TRBV29-1
CSVVSSKNIQYF
TGCAGCGTTGTTTCCAGTAAAAACATTCAGTACTTC
>NA|TRBD2|TRBJ2-5|TRBV27
CASSLWASGKEETQYF
TGTGCCAGCAGTTTATGGGCTAGCGGGAAGGAAGAGACCCAGTACTTC
>once|NA|TRBJ2-1|TRBV6-1
CASSERFNEQFF
TGTGCCAGCAGTGAACGATTTAATGAGCAGTTCTTC
>NA|NA|TRBJ2-7|TRBV5-4
CASSLRGNPYEQYF
TGTGCCAGCAGCTTGCGGGGTAATCCCTACGAGCAGTACTTC
>NA|TRBD1|TRBJ1-3|TRBV5-1
CASSFDGQGTLSLF
TGCGCCAGCAGCTTCGACGGACAGGGGACACTATCTCTTTTT
>NA|TRBD2|TRBJ2-1|TRBV10-2
CASSESGSSGLNEQFF
TGCGCCAGCAGTGAGTCAGGCTCTAGCGGGCTGAATGAGCAGTTCTTC
>NA|TRBD1|TRBJ2-1|TRBV11-3
CASSPRRGPYNEQFF
TGTGCCAGCAGCCCCCGCAGGGGGCCCTACAATGAGCAGTTCTTC
>NA|NA|TRBJ2-7|TRBV7-6
CASSQGETLRYEQYF
TGTGCCAGCAGCCAAGGGGAGACCCTCCGCTACGAGCAGTACTTC
>once|NA|TRBJ2-3|TRBV7-9
CASSLGRYSNTDTQYF
TGTGCCAGCAGCTTAGGTCGCTACTCCAACACAGATACGCAGTATTTT